This T cell receptor (beta chain) comes out of a study of memory CD4+ T cells and cytomegalovirus serostatus. Germline assignment: CDR1 KGHSH and CDR2 LQKENI. The ends were cut back, 3 bases at V and 5 bases at J, with 11 bases in the middle. This CDR3 contains 15 residues. General observations from the study: The CMV-associated TCR signature appears largely within the CD4+ memory repertoire.

The sort gate was single viable CD3+CD4+CD8-CD45RO+ cells for memory CD4+ T cells. Sequenced by immunoSEQ multiplex PCR; TCRdb stores in-frame clones only, minus some. The data contain over 50,000 clones, around 80% of them singletons. With respect to this clone: The antigen is not known.

Sequencing was carried out using memory CD4+ T cells from blood. This chain links TRBV18 with TRBJ1-6; the D gene is possibly TRBD1 (6 bases). This clonotype originated in an adult in good health and CMV-seronegative. The CDR3 region has the DNA TGTGCCAGCTCACCGTCTTACAGGGATAATTCACCCCTCCACTTT. Amino acid sequence: CASSPSYRDNSPLHF.